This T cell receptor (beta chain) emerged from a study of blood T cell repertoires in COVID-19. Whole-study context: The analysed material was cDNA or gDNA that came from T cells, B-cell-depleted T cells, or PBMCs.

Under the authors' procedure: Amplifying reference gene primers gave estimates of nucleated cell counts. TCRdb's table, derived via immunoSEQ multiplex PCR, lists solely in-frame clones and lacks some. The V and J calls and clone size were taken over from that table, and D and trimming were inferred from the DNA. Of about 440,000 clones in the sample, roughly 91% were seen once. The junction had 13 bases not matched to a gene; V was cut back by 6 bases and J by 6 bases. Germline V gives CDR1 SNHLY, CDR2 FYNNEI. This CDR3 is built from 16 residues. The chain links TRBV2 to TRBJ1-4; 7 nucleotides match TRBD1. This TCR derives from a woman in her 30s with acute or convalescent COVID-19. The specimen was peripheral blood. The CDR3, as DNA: TGTGCCAGCAGAGCTAGAAGTTCAGGGGGTTATGAAAAACTGTTTTTT. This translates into CASRARSSGGYEKLFF.